Sequencing of this TCR beta chain was carried out in a study of T cells in localized non-small cell lung cancer. Study-wide results and caveats: Highest T cell clonality was seen in uninvolved adjacent lung, surpassing that measured in tumor.

Profiling relied on immunoSEQ multiplex PCR, and the TCRdb table lists in-frame clones only, not all of them. Found here are 60,000 to 85,000 clones, 80% to 90% of them singletons; the top ten hold roughly a fifth. V lost 6 bases and J 4 bases, leaving 8 bases between the germline ends. The CDR3 loop spans 12 amino acids. In germline, CDR1 is LNHDA, CDR2 SQIVND (reference sequence). Concerning this clone: Its antigen is unidentified.

J is TRBJ2-3 and V is TRBV19; D ambiguous. This clonotype originated in a male donor older than 55 with stage III squamous cell lung carcinoma. Sequenced material: peripheral blood, taken before any cancer treatment. The CDR3 sequence: CASRASADTQYF. The CDR3 DNA follows: TGTGCCAGTAGAGCCTCCGCAGATACGCAGTATTTT.